This T cell receptor (beta chain) stems from a study of Graves' ophthalmopathy and Graves' hyperthyroidism. Ophthalmopathic donors had moderate-to-severe activity, CAS ≥3 and NOSPECS ≥4, with disease that had lasted under 3 months. The study excluded patients with other autoimmune diseases, uncontrolled infections, pregnancy or lactation. RNA transcripts were the template, and TCR beta CDR3 regions were amplified from them. HTBI primers served in a first-round RT-PCR, which a second-round multiplex PCR followed. Using its own MiXCR run on the multiplex PCR reads, TCRdb lists one record per CDR3 protein. The sample includes 200,000 to 250,000 distinct CDR3 sequences, about 47% seen only once; the top ten take approximately 44%. This clonotype was recorded a few times. The V and J ends lost 4 bases and 5 bases, in that order; junction bases with no gene match: 7. The CDR3 extends over 14 amino acids. In germline, CDR1 is SQVTM, CDR2 ANQGSEA.

The V gene is TRBV29-1, the J gene TRBJ2-5; 10 nucleotides agree with TRBD2. The sample comprised peripheral blood. The sequence derives from an adult man with Graves' ophthalmopathy. The CDR3 loop reads CSVVLAGVFETQYF. The CDR3 DNA reads as TGCAGCGTTGTCCTAGCGGGAGTTTTTGAGACCCAGTACTTC.